This T cell receptor (beta chain) is drawn from a study of blood T cell repertoires in COVID-19. Produced via immunoSEQ multiplex PCR; TCRdb's table is partial and in-frame only. The repertoire includes about 140,000 clones, 80% to 85% of them detected once, and approximately 5% sits in the top ten. From germline, CDR1 is MNHEY and CDR2 SMNVEV (reference sequence). CDR3 length equals 14 residues. Germline trimming cut 6 bases from V and 3 bases from J; bases unmatched to any gene: 3. Participant age was roughly 18 to 90 years, and participants resided in roughly 25 US areas. The sample consisted of PBMCs or T cells enriched from blood (not recorded which). The source is a man in his forties with acute COVID-19. The chain couples TRBV27 to TRBJ1-2; the match to TRBD1 covers 11 bases. CDR3 bases: TGTGCCAGCAGCTCGGGACAGGGGGACTATGGCTACACCTTC. This codes for CASSSGQGDYGYTF.